These T cell receptor beta chains were read from a single sample in a study of blood T cell repertoires in COVID-19. TCRdb keeps only in-frame clones here, not all; method: immunoSEQ multiplex PCR. The data show approximately 340,000 clones, roughly 86% seen once. The sequencing input was peripheral blood. These receptors were obtained from a young man with COVID-19, enrolled during active disease. The CDR3 runs from the conserved cysteine through the conserved F or W. D genes are given only for firm matches. Clone size is shown for a subset of rows, as once, few, many or a class of expanded clone.

-	TRBV7-6	14	-	TRBJ2-1	TGTGCCAGCAGCTCTCGACCGGGTTACAATGAGCAGTTCTTC	CASSSRPGYNEQFF
TRBD1	TRBV7-2	13	-	TRBJ1-2	TGTGCCAGCAGCTTAGCGACCAGGGGGGGCTACACCTTC	CASSLATRGGYTF
TRBD1	TRBV5-1	13	-	TRBJ2-1	TGCGCCAGCAGCCTACGACAGGGTGGTGAGCAGTTCTTC	CASSLRQGGEQFF
TRBD1	TRBV10-3	17	-	TRBJ1-1	TGTGCCACGGAAGGACGCCAGGGGGCCTCCTCGAACACTGAAGCTTTCTTT	CATEGRQGASSNTEAFF
TRBD1	TRBV15	14	-	TRBJ2-1	TGTGCCACCAGCAGAGATAGGGACAGCAGGATTCAGTTCTTC	CATSRDRDSRIQFF
-	TRBV24-1	12	-	TRBJ2-7	TGTGCCACCAGTCAGGATTCAGGAGAGCAGTACTTC	CATSQDSGEQYF
-	TRBV2	16	-	TRBJ1-1	TGTGCCAGCAGTGAGGCAGGACAGAGGAGGAACACTGAAGCTTTCTTT	CASSEAGQRRNTEAFF
-	TRBV9	13	-	TRBJ1-1	TGTGCCAGTTCACAGGGTTTATGGACTGAAGCTTTCTTT	CASSQGLWTEAFF
TRBD1	TRBV4-1	15	once	TRBJ2-1	TGCGCCAGCAGCCCGGGACAGGGGGTCTACAATGAGCAGTTCTTC	CASSPGQGVYNEQFF
-	TRBV18	13	-	TRBJ1-1	TGTGCCAGCTCACCCTCGGGACAAACGAGTGCTTTCTTT	CASSPSGQTSAFF
-	TRBV7-9	15	-	TRBJ1-3	TGTGCCAGCAGCTTAGACAGAGAAGTCGGAAACACCATATATTTT	CASSLDREVGNTIYF
TRBD1	TRBV7-3	19	once	TRBJ1-5	TGTGCCAGCAGCTTGGTCCCTACGTCCGGGACAGGTAACAATCAGCCCCAGCATTTT	CASSLVPTSGTGNNQPQHF
-	TRBV19	12	-	TRBJ2-1	TGTGCCAGTAGTGTTTCTTCGTCTTCCCCGTTCTTC	CASSVSSSSPFF
TRBD1	TRBV19	16	-	TRBJ1-6	TGTGCCAGTAGGAAAACAGGGGAGGCGTCTAATTCACCCCTCCACTTT	CASRKTGEASNSPLHF
-	TRBV25-1	14	-	TRBJ2-1	TGTGCCAGCAGTGAACCCAGGACTTACAATGAGCAGTTCTTC	CASSEPRTYNEQFF
-	TRBV6-5	15	-	TRBJ1-2	TGTGCCAGCAGGACACCCGGCAGGGGCGGCTATGGCTACACCTTC	CASRTPGRGGYGYTF
-	TRBV5-1	12	once	TRBJ2-7	TGCGCCAGCAGTAGCCAGGGCTACGAGCAGTACTTC	CASSSQGYEQYF
TRBD1	TRBV6-2/TRBV6-3	13	-	TRBJ2-1	TGTGCCAGCAGTGAGACAGGGTACAATGAGCAGTTCTTC	CASSETGYNEQFF
-	TRBV10-3	13	-	TRBJ1-2	TGTGCCATCGCCCCCAGGAGGGACTATGGCTACACCTTC	CAIAPRRDYGYTF
TRBD2	TRBV15	15	-	TRBJ2-5	TGTGCCACCAGCAGATCTGGGACTAGGGGGGAGACCCAGTACTTC	CATSRSGTRGETQYF
-	TRBV7-2	16	-	TRBJ1-4	TGTGCCAGCAGCTTAGTTACGGGAGCAACTAATGAAAAACTGTTTTTT	CASSLVTGATNEKLFF
TRBD1	TRBV7-3	15	-	TRBJ2-2	TGTGCCAGCAGCCAGGGGGCTCGGGGCACCGGGGAGCTGTTTTTT	CASSQGARGTGELFF
-	TRBV6-5	14	-	TRBJ1-4	TGTGCCAGCAAGAGGGGGGGTAATTATGAAAAACTGTTTTTT	CASKRGGNYEKLFF
-	TRBV5-1	14	-	TRBJ1-1	TGCGCCAGCAGCTTGGTACCGGGGAACACTGAAGCTTTCTTT	CASSLVPGNTEAFF
TRBD1	TRBV19	13	-	TRBJ1-2	TGTGCCAGTAGTCAGGGGGGACCCTATGGCTACACCTTC	CASSQGGPYGYTF
TRBD2	TRBV30	13	-	TRBJ2-7	TGTGCCTGGGACTCTAGCGGGAGGGGCGAGCAGTACTTC	CAWDSSGRGEQYF
TRBD2	TRBV5-1	15	-	TRBJ2-5	TGCGCCAGCAGCCAAGAGCGGGAGGGCCGGGAGACCCAGTACTTC	CASSQEREGRETQYF
TRBD1	TRBV19	17	-	TRBJ1-2	TGTGCCAGTAGTATTCCGGGACAGGGCCGTAGCGACTATGGCTACACCTTC	CASSIPGQGRSDYGYTF
-	TRBV7-9	15	-	TRBJ2-7	TGTGCCAGCAGCCCGAGGTGGCCGGACTCCTACGAGCAGTACTTC	CASSPRWPDSYEQYF
-	TRBV9	15	-	TRBJ1-2	TGTGCCAGCAGCCCCGGACAGAACCCCGGTTATGGCTACACCTTC	CASSPGQNPGYGYTF
TRBD2	TRBV27	16	-	TRBJ2-3	TGTGCCAGCAGTTTAGTGGGTCTAGCGGGGCGAGATACGCAGTATTTT	CASSLVGLAGRDTQYF
-	TRBV6-5	15	-	TRBJ2-7	TGTGCCAGCAGTTTGCTCGACAGGTTTCGTATCGAGCAGTACTTC	CASSLLDRFRIEQYF
-	TRBV6-6	12	few	TRBJ2-7	TGTGCCAGTGCCCTCCAGGGCTACGAGCAGTACTTC	CASALQGYEQYF
-	TRBV7-2	18	-	TRBJ1-3	TGTGCCAGCAGCTTAGATTCCTCCCGGGGTTTCTCTGGAAACACCATATATTTT	CASSLDSSRGFSGNTIYF
-	TRBV28	12	-	TRBJ2-7	TGTGCCAGCAGTCTCCAGGGTTACGAGCAGTACTTC	CASSLQGYEQYF
-	TRBV6-5	14	-	TRBJ1-4	TGTGCCACACATGCAGGGGACCGTAATGAAAAACTGTTTTTT	CATHAGDRNEKLFF
-	TRBV25-1	13	-	TRBJ1-2	TGTGCCAGCAGTGAAGGGGCGAGGCATGGCTACACCTTC	CASSEGARHGYTF
-	TRBV19	15	-	TRBJ2-3	TGTGCCAGTAGTACCCTATGGGGAGGCACAGATACGCAGTATTTT	CASSTLWGGTDTQYF
TRBD1	TRBV20-1	18	once	TRBJ1-1	TGCAGTGCTAGTAAGGGACAGGGAGGCCTCGGTCGGAACACTGAAGCTTTCTTT	CSASKGQGGLGRNTEAFF
-	TRBV4-3	18	-	TRBJ2-2	TGCGCCAGCAGCCAAGAAGGGTGGGGTCAGGGGATCCCCGGGGAGCTGTTTTTT	CASSQEGWGQGIPGELFF
TRBD1	TRBV29-1	13	-	TRBJ1-1	TGCAGCGCCCACAGGGGATTGAACACTGAAGCTTTCTTT	CSAHRGLNTEAFF
TRBD1	TRBV29-1	11	-	TRBJ2-7	TGCAGCGTCGGGGACAGGGAGGAGCAGTACTTC	CSVGDREEQYF